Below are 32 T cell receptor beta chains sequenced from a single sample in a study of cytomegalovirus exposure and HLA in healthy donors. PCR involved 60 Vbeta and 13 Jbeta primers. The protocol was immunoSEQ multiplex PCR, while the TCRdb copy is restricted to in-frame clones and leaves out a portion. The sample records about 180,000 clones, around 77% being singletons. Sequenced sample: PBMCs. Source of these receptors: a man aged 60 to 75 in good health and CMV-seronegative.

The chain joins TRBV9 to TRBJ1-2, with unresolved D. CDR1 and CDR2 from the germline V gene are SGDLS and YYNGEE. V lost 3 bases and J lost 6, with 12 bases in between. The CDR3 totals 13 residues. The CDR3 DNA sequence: TGTGCCAGCAGCGCCGGGATCGGGCATGGCTACACCTTC. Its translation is CASSAGIGHGYTF.

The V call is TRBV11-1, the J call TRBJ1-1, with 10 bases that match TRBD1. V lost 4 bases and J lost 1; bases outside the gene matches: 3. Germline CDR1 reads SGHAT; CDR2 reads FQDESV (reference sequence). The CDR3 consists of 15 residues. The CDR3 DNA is TGTGCCAGCAGCTCTAGGACAGGGGGGAACACTGAAGCTTTCTTT. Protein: CASSSRTGGNTEAFF.

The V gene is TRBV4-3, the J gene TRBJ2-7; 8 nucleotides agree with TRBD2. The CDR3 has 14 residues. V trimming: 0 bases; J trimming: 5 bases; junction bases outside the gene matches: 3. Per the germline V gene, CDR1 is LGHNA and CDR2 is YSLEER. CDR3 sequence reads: CASSQEVAGNEQYF. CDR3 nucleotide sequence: TGCGCCAGCAGCCAAGAGGTAGCGGGAAACGAGCAGTACTTC.

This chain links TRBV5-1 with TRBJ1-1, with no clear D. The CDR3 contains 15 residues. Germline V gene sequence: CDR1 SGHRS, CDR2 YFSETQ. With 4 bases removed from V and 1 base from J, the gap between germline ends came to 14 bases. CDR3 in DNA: TGCGCCAGCAGCCCTACTCAGGTAGGGAACACTGAAGCTTTCTTT. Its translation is CASSPTQVGNTEAFF.

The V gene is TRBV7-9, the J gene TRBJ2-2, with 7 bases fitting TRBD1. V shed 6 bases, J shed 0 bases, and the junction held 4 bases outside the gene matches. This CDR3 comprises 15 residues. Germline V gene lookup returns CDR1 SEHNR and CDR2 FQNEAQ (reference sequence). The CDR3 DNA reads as TGTGCCAGCAGTGAAAGGGGGCCGAACACCGGGGAGCTGTTTTTT. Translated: CASSERGPNTGELFF.

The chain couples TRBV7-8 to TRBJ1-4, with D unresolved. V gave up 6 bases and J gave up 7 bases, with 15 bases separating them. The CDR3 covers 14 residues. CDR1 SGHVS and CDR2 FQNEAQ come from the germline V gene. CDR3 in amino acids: CASSPPARGEKLFF. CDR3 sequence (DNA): TGTGCCAGCAGTCCTCCGGCCCGGGGTGAAAAACTGTTTTTT.

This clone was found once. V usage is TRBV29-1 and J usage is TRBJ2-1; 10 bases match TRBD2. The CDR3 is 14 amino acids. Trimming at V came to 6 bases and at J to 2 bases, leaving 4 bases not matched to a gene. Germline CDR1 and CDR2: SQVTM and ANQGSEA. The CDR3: CSVVSGRTYNEQFF. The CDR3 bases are TGCAGCGTGGTTAGCGGGAGGACCTACAATGAGCAGTTCTTC.

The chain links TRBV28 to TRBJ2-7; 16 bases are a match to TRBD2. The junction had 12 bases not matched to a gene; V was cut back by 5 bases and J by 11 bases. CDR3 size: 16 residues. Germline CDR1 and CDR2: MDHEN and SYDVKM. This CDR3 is CASSPQAAGLAGGKYF. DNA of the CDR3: TGTGCCAGCAGTCCCCAGGCCGCGGGACTAGCGGGAGGGAAGTACTTC.

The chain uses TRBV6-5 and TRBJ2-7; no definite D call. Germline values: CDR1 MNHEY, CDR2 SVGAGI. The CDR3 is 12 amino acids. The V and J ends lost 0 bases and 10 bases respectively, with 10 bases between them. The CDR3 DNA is TGTGCCAGCAGTTACTCTGCATACAGCCAGTACTTC. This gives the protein CASSYSAYSQYF.

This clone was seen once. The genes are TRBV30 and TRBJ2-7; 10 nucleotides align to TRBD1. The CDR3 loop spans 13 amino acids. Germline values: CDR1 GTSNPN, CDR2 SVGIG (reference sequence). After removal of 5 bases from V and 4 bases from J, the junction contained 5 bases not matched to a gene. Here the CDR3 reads CAWGTGDVYEQYF. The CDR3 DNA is TGTGCCTGGGGGACAGGGGATGTATACGAGCAGTACTTC. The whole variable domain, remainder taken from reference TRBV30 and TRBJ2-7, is SQTIHQWPATLVQPVGSPLSLECTVEGTSNPNLYWYRQAAGRGLQLLFYSVGIGQISSEVPQNLSASRPQDRQFILSSKKLLLSDSGFYLCAWGTGDVYEQYFGPGTRLTVT.

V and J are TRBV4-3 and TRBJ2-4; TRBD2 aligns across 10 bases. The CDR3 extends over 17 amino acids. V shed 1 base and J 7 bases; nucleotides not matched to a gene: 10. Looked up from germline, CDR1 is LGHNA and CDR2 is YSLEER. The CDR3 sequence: CASSQVASGSGFNIQYF. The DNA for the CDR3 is TGCGCCAGCAGCCAAGTAGCTAGCGGGAGTGGGTTCAACATTCAGTACTTC.

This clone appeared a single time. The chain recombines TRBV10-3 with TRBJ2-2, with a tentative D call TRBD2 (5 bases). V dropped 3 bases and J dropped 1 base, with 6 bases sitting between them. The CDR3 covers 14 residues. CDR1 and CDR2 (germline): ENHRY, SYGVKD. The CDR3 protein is CAISDGLNTGELFF. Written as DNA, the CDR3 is TGTGCCATCAGTGACGGACTGAACACCGGGGAGCTGTTTTTT.

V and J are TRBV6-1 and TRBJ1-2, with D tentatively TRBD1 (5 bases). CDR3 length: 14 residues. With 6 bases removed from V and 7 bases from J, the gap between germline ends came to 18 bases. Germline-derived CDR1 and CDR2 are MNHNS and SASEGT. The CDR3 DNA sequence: TGTGCCAGCAGATTGGGGCAGGAAGTTGTTGGCTACACCTTC. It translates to CASRLGQEVVGYTF.

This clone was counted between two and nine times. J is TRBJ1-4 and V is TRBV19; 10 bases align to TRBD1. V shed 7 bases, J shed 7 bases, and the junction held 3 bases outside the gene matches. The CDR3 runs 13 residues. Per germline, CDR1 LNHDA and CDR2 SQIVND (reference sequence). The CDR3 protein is CASKDRGFEKLFF. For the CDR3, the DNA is TGTGCCAGTAAGGACAGGGGGTTTGAAAAACTGTTTTTT. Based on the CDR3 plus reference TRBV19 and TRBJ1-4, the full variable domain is DGGITQSPKYLFRKEGQNVTLSCEQNLNHDAMYWYRQDPGQGLRLIYYSQIVNDFQKGDIAEGYSVSREKKESFPLTVTSAQKNPTAFYLCASKDRGFEKLFFGSGTQLSVL.

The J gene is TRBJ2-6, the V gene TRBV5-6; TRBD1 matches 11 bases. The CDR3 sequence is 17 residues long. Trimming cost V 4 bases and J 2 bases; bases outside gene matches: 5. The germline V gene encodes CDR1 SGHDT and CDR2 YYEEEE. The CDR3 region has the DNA TGTGCCAGCAGCCTTTGGACAGGGGGCGCTGGGGCCAACGTCCTGACTTTC. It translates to CASSLWTGGAGANVLTF.

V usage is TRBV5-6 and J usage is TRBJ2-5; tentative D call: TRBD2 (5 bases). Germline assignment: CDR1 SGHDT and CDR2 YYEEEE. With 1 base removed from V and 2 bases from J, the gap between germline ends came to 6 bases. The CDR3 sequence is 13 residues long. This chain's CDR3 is CASSLREQETQYF. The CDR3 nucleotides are TGTGCCAGCAGCTTGAGGGAGCAAGAGACCCAGTACTTC.

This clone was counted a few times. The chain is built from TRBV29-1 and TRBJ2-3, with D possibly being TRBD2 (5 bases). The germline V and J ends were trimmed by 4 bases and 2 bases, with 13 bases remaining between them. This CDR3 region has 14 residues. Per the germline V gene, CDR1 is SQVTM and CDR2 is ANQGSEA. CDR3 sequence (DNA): TGCAGCGTTGGTCGCAGCGGCGACACAGATACGCAGTATTTT. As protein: CSVGRSGDTDTQYF.

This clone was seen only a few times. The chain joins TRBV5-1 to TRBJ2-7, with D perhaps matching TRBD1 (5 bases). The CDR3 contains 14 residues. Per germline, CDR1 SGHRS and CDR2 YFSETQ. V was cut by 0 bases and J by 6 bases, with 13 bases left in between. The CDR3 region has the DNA TGCGCCAGCAGCTTGGTAGACAGTCCCCGCGAGCAGTACTTC. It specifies CASSLVDSPREQYF.

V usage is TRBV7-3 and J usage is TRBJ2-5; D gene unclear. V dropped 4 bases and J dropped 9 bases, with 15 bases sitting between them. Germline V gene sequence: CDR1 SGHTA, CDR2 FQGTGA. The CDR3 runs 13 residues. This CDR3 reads CASSSGLGSPQYF. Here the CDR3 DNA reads TGTGCCAGCAGCTCCGGGTTGGGTTCCCCCCAGTACTTC.

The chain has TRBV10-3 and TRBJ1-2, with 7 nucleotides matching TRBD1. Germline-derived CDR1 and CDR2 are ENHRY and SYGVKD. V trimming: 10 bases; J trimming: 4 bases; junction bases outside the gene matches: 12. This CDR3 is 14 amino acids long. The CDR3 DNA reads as TGTGCCACTCAGGAGGACAGGCACTCCTATGGCTACACCTTC. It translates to CATQEDRHSYGYTF.

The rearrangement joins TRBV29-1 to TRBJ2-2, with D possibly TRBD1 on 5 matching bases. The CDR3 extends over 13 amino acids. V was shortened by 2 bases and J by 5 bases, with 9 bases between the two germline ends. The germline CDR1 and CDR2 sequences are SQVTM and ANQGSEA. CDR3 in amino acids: CSVEPRVTGELFF. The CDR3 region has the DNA TGCAGCGTTGAACCCAGGGTGACCGGGGAGCTGTTTTTT.

CDR3: CATRHWTGGNGYTF. For the CDR3, the DNA is TGTGCCACCAGACACTGGACAGGGGGCAATGGCTACACCTTC. This chain connects TRBV15 to TRBJ1-2; 11 positions agree with TRBD1. The V gene's germline CDR1 is LNHNV and CDR2 YYDKDF (reference sequence). V shed 6 bases and J 6 bases; nucleotides not matched to a gene: 6. The CDR3 extends over 14 amino acids.

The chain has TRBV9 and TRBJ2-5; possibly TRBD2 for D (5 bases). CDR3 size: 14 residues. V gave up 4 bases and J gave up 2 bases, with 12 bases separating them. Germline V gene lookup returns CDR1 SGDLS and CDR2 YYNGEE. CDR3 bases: TGTGCCAGCAGCCCCGAGGGAGATCAAGAGACCCAGTACTTC. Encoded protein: CASSPEGDQETQYF.

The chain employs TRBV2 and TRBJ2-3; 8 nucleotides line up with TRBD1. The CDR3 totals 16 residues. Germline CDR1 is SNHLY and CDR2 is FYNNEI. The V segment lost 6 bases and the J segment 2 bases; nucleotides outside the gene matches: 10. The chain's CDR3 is CASSPWTGSVTDTQYF. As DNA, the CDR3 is TGTGCCAGCAGCCCCTGGACAGGGTCTGTCACAGATACGCAGTATTTT.

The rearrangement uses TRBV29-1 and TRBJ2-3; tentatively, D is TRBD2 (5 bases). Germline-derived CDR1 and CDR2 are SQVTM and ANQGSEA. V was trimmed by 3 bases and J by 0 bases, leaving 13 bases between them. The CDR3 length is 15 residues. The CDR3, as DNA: TGCAGCGTTGATGGGCGGGCCAGAAGCACAGATACGCAGTATTTT. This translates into CSVDGRARSTDTQYF.

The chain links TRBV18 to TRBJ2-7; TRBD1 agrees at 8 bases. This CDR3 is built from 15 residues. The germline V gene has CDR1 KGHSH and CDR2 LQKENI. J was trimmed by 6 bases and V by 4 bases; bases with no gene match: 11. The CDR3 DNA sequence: TGTGCCAGCTCACTGTCAGCCCAGGGGGCAGGCGAGCAGTACTTC. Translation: CASSLSAQGAGEQYF. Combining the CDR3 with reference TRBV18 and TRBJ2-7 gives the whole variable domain NAGVMQNPRHLVRRRGQEARLRCSPMKGHSHVYWYRQLPEEGLKFMVYLQKENIIDESGMPKERFSAEFPKEGPSILRIQQVVRGDSAAYFCASSLSAQGAGEQYFGPGTRLTVT.

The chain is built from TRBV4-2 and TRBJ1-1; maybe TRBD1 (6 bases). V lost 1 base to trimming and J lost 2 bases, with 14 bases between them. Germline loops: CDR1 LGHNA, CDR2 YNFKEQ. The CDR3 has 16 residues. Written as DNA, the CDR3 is TGTGCCAGCAGCCAAGCCGGGGGAGGGGGAAACACTGAAGCTTTCTTT. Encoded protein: CASSQAGGGGNTEAFF.

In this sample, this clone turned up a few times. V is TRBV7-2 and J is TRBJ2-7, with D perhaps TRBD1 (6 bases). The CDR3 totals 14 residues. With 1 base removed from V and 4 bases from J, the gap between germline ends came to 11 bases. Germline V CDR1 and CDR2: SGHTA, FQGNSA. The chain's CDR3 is CASSLVGTPYEQYF. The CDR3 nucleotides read TGTGCCAGCAGCTTAGTTGGGACACCGTACGAGCAGTACTTC.

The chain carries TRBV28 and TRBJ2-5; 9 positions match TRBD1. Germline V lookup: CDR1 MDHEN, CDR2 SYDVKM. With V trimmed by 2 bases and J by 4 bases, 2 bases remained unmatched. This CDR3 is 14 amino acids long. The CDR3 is CASSLMGQGETQYF. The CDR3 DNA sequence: TGTGCCAGCAGTTTAATGGGACAGGGAGAGACCCAGTACTTC. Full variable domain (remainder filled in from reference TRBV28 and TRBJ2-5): DVKVTQSSRYLVKRTGEKVFLECVQDMDHENMFWYRQDPGLGLRLIYFSYDVKMKEKGDIPEGYSVSREKKERFSLILESASTNQTSMYLCASSLMGQGETQYFGPGTRLLVL.

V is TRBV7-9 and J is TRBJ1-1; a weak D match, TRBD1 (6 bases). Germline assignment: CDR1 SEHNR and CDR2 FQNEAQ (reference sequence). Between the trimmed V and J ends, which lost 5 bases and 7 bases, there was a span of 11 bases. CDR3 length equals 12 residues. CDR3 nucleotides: TGTGCCAGCAGCGCAGGGACATTTGAAGCTTTCTTT. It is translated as CASSAGTFEAFF.

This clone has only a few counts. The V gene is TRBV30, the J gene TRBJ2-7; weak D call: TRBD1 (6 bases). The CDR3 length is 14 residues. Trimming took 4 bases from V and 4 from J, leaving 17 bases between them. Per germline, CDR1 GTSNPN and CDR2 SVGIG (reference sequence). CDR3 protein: CAWKLGQGKYEQYF. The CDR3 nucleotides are TGTGCCTGGAAATTGGGGCAGGGGAAATACGAGCAGTACTTC.

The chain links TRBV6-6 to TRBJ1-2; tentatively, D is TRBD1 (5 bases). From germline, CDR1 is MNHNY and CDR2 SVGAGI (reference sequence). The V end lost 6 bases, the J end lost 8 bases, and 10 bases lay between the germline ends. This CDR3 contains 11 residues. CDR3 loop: CASSQGGGYTF. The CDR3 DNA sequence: TGTGCCAGCAGCCAGGGAGGAGGCTACACCTTC.